The following is a T cell receptor beta chain sequence with its context. This record comes from a study of response to subunit inactivated influenza vaccine. Trimming removed 4 bases from V and 0 bases from J; junction bases left unmatched: 8. This CDR3 has 17 residues. Germline V gene lookup returns CDR1 PRHDT and CDR2 FYEKMQ (reference sequence). MiXCR, applied by TCRdb to the RT-PCR reads, yields one record per CDR3 protein. The table has about 780,000 distinct CDR3 sequences, approximately 17% seen once. V gene TRBV13 combines with J gene TRBJ2-3; 9 bases fit TRBD2. The TCR was taken from a man aged 45-60 years who received an inactivated influenza vaccine. The sample here was PBMCs from blood, taken about 5 days after vaccination. In DNA form, the CDR3 reads TGTGCCAGCAGCTCGCCCCCCCTAGCGGGGAGCACAGATACGCAGTATTTT. Protein: CASSSPPLAGSTDTQYF.